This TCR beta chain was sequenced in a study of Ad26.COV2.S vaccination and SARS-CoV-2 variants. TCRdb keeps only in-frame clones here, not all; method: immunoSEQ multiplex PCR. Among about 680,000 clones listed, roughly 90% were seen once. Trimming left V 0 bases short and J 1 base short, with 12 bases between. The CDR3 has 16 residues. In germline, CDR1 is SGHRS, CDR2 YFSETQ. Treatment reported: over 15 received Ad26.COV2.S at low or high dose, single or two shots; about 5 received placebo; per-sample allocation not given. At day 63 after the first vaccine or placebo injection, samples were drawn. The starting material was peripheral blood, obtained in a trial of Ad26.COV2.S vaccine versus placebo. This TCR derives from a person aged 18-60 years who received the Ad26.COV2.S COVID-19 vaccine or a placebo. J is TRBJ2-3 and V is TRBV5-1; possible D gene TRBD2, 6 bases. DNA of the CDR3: TGCGCCAGCAGCTTGGAGCTCTGGGGGGGCACAGATACGCAGTATTTT. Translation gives CASSLELWGGTDTQYF.